This T cell receptor beta chain came from a study of tumor and adjacent non-tumor tissue in lung cancer. CDR3 length: 13 amino acids. The V end lost 5 bases, the J end lost 7 bases, and 17 bases lay between the germline ends. Germline CDR1 and CDR2: DFQATT and SNEGSKA (reference sequence). This sample's RNA came from whole unsorted tissue. Study-level findings and limits: Tumor repertoires had a smaller top 100 clone share than normal lung.

A note on this clonotype: Its antigen is unknown. This may arise from a read error, as a much more abundant clone is one base away.

The library came from three nested PCR rounds adapted from ARM-PCR protocols. MiXCR, run by TCRdb on the multiplex PCR reads, gives a single entry per CDR3 protein. The data hold around 140,000 distinct CDR3 sequences, with around 66% observed a single time. The receptor was derived from a man between 60 and 70 years old with small cell lung cancer. This sequence joins TRBV20-1 and TRBJ1-2; tentatively, D is TRBD1 (6 bases). Sequenced material: lung tumor tissue. The CDR3 DNA sequence: TGCAGTGCTCTACCGGGACATGGGGCTGGCTACACCTTC. Amino acid sequence: CSALPGHGAGYTF.